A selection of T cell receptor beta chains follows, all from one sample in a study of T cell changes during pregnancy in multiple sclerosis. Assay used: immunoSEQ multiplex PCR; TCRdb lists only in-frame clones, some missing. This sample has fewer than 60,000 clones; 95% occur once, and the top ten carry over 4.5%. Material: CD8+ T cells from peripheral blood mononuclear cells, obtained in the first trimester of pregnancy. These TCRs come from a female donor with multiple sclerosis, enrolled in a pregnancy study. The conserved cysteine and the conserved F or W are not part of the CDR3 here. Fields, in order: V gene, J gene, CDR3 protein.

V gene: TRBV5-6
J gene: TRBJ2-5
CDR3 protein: ASSLEVREKGETQY

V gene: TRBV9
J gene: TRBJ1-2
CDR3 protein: ASSEGTGGVYGYT

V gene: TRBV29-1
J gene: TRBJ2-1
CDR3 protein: SVVLGLGSTEQF

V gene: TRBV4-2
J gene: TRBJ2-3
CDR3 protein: ASSARESGIPDTQY

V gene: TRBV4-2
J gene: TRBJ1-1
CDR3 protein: ASSQGQTEAF

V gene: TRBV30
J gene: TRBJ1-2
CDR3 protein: AWSVGTGIYGYT

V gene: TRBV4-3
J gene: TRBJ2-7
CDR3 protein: ASSLKRTGRYEQY

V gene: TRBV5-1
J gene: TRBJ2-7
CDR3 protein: ASSTGQGPSYEQY

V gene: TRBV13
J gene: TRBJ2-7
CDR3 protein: ASSPPGTSGYEQY

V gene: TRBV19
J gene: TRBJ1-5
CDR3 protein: ASSMLEQGGQPQH

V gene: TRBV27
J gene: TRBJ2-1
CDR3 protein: ASSRSGAVSYNEQF

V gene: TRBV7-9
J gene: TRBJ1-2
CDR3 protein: ASTLPGAPNYGYT

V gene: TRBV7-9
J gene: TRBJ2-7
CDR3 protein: ATTRDSSLEQY

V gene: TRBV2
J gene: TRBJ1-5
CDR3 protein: ASSELAGLNQPQH

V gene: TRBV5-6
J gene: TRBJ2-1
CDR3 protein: ASSPVANNEQF

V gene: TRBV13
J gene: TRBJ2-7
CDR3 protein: ASSSRGSGRSEQY

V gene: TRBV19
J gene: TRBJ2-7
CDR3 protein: ASRPGTAATYEQY

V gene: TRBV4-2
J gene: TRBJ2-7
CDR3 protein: ASSQDSLDITSGSNGEQY

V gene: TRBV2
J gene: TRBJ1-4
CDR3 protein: ASRGGTGLNEKLF

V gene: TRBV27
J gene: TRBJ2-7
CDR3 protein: ASRTRTGDLYEQY

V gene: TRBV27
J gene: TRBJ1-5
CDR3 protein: ASSPQGTHQPQH

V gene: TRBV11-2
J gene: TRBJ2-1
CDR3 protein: ASSRTSGSMINSYNEQF

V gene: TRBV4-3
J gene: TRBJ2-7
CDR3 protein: ASSQDLVGGPQLPNLYEQY

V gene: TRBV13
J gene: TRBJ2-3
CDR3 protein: ASSSTGGAKSTDTQY

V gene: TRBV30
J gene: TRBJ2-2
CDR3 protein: AWSFGSGTGELF

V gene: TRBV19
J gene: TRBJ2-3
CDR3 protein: ASSIFGTQY

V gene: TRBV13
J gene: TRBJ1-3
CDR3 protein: ASSGQWGKDAAGNTIY

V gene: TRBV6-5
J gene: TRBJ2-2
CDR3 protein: ASSYKGDTGELF

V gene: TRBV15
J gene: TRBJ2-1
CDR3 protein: ATSGDQEAHNEQF

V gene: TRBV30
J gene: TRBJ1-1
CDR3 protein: AWSVGMNTEAF

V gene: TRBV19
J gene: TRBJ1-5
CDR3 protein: ASSIARVGYQPQH

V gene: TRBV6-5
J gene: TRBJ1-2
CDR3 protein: ASSPGTRDYGYT

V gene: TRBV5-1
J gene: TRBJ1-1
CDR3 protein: ASSPRQSPEAF

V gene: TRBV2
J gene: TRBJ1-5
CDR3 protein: ASSEPRDRMLEPQH

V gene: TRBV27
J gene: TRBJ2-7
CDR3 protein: ASSLGSLYEQY

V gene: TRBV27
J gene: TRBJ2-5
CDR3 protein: ASSLGGGKTQY

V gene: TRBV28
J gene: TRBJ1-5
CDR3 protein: ASSLVGGLNQPQH

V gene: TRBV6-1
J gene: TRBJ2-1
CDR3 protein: ASSELAGSYNEQF

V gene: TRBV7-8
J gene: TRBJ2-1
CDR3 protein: ASSLLTTSGRIWDEQF

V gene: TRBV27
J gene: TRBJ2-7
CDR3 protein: ASKAGADYEQY

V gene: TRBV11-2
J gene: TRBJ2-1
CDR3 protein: ASSLGTSGNDNEQF

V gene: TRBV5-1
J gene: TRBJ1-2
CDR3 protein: ASSYGQDHPANYGYT

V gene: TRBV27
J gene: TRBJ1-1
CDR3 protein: ASSLLGQPEAF

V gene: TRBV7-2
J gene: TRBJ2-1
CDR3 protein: ASSLWGAGGSYNEQF

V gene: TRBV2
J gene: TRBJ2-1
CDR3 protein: ASSAAAGEQF

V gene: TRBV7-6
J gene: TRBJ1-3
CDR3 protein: ASSLRPTGTAGNTIY

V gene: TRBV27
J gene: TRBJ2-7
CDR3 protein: ASSPPTGSFEQY

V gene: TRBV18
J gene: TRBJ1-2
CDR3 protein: ASSPPLREGDYGYT

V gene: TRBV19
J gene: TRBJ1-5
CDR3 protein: ASSTLDRAGQPQH

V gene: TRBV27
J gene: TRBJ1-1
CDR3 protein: ASSLSVTVGTEAF

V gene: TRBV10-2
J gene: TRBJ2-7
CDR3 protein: ASSDEGHEQY

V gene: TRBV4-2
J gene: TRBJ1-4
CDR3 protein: ASSQVRGGEKLF

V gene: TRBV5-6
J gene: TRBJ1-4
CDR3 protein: ASSLAAGRRKLF

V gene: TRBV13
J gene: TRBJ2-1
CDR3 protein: ASSLGGGRLDNEQF